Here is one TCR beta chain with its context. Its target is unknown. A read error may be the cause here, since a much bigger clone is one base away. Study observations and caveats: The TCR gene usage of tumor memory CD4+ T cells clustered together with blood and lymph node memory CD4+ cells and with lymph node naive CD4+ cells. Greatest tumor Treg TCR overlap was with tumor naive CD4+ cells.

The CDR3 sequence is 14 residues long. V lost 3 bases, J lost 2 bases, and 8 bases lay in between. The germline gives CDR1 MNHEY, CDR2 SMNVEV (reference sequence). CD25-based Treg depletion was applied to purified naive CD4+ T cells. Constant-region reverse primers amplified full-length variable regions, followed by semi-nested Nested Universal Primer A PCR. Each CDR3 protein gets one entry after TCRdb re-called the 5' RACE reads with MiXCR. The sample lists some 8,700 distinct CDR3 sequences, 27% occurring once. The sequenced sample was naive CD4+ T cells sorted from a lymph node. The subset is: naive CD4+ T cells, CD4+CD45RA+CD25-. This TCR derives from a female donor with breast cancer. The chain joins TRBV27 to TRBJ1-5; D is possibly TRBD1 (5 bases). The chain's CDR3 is CASSFQGGNQPQHF. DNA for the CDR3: TGTGCCAGCAGTTTTCAGGGTGGCAATCAGCCCCAGCATTTT.